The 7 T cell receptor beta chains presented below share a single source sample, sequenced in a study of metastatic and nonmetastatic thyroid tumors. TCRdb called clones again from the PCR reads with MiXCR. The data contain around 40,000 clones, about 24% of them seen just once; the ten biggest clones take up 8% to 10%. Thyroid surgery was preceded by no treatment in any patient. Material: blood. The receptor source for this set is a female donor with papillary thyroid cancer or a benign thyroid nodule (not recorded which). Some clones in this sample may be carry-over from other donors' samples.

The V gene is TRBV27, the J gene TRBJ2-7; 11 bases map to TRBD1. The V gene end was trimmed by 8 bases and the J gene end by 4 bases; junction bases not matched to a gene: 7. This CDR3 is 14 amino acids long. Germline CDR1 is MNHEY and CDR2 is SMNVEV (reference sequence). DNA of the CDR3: TGTGCCAGCTATTCCGGGACAGGGGGTTACGAGCAGTACTTC. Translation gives CASYSGTGGYEQYF.

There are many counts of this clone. In nucleotides, the CDR3 is TGTGCCTGGAGTGTAACTTCAGCAGATACGCAGTATTTT. It yields the protein CAWSVTSADTQYF. The V gene is TRBV30, the J gene TRBJ2-3; D is undetermined. Germline lookup yields CDR1 GTSNPN and CDR2 SVGIG (reference sequence). CDR3 length: 13 amino acids. The V end was cut by 0 bases, the J end by 4 bases, with 8 bases between.

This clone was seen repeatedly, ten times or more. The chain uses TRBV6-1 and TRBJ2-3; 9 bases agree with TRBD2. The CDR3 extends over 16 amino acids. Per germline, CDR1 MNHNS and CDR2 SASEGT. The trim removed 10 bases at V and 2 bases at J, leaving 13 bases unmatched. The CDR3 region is CATPGGASGATDTQYF. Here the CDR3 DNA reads TGTGCCACCCCCGGGGGGGCTAGCGGGGCCACAGATACGCAGTATTTT.

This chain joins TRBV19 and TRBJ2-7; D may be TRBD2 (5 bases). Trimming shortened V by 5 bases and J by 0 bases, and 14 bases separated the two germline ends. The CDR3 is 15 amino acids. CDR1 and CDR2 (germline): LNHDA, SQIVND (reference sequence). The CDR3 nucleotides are TGTGCCAGTAGTTTCATGACGGGAAGCTCCTACGAGCAGTACTTC. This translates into CASSFMTGSSYEQYF.

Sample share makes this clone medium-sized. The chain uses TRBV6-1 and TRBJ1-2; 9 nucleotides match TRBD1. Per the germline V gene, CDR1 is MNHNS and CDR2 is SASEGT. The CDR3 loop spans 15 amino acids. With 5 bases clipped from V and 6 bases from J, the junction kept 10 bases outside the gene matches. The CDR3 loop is CASSTNPGTGNGYTF. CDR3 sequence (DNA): TGTGCCAGCAGTACAAACCCCGGGACAGGGAATGGCTACACCTTC.

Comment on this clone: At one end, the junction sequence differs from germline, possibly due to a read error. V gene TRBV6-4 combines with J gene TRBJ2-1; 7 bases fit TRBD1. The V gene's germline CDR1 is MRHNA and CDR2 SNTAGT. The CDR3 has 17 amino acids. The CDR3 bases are TGTGCCAGCAGTTACTCATACAGGGGAAGCTCCTACAATGAGCAGTTCTTC. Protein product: CASSYSYRGSSYNEQFF.

Here the CDR3 DNA reads TGTGCCAGCAGCGTAGCTTCGGGGATGGGCGAGCAGTACTTC. Translated: CASSVASGMGEQYF. The rearrangement links TRBV9 to TRBJ2-7, with D possibly being TRBD2 (5 bases). The V and J ends lost 0 bases and 6 bases respectively, with 13 bases between them. CDR1 and CDR2 from the germline V gene are SGDLS and YYNGEE. This CDR3 comprises 14 residues.